The 17 T cell receptor beta chains listed next were all sequenced from one sample in a study of blood T cell repertoires in COVID-19. Assay used: immunoSEQ multiplex PCR; TCRdb lists only in-frame clones, some missing. The data contain about 160,000 clones, 85% to 90% of them singletons. Sequenced: peripheral blood. These receptors were taken from a man aged 60-69 years with COVID-19, enrolled during active disease.

This chain connects TRBV18 to TRBJ2-5; 8 bases are a match to TRBD1. Germline V lookup: CDR1 KGHSH, CDR2 LQKENI. J gave up 2 bases and V 4 bases, and 0 bases lay outside the gene matches. The CDR3 consists of 13 residues. In DNA form, the CDR3 reads TGTGCCAGCTCACGACAGGGGCAAGAGACCCAGTACTTC. Translation gives CASSRQGQETQYF.

This rearrangement joins TRBV27 to TRBJ2-7, with a tentative D call TRBD1 (6 bases). Trimming stripped 5 bases from V and 4 bases from J, with 15 bases between. CDR3 length: 14 residues. CDR1 and CDR2 from the germline V gene are MNHEY and SMNVEV (reference sequence). The CDR3 region is CASSPRQDRYEQYF. The CDR3 coding sequence is TGTGCCAGCAGTCCGCGACAGGACAGATACGAGCAGTACTTC.

The chain recombines TRBV7-6 with TRBJ2-7; possibly TRBD1 for D (6 bases). The V end was cut by 6 bases, the J end by 0 bases, with 15 bases between. The CDR3 totals 15 residues. CDR1 and CDR2 from the germline V gene are SGHVS and FNYEAQ. The DNA for the CDR3 is TGTGCCAGCAGTCGACAGGACCTGAGCTCCTACGAGCAGTACTTC. It yields the protein CASSRQDLSSYEQYF.

The chain carries TRBV2 and TRBJ1-2; 7 positions match TRBD1. Trimming at V came to 7 bases and at J to 5 bases, leaving 16 bases not matched to a gene. The CDR3 is 16 amino acids. Germline values: CDR1 SNHLY, CDR2 FYNNEI. The CDR3 coding sequence is TGTGCCAGCAACAGAAGGACAGGAGCTAAGACTTATGGCTACACCTTC. As protein: CASNRRTGAKTYGYTF.

V usage is TRBV2 and J usage is TRBJ2-5, with D perhaps matching TRBD1 (5 bases). Deletions cut 3 bases from V and 7 bases from J, with 15 bases between. CDR3 length: 14 amino acids. Germline loops: CDR1 SNHLY, CDR2 FYNNEI. In DNA, the CDR3 is TGTGCCAGCAGTGACAATCAGGGCACCGGGACCCAGTACTTC. This encodes CASSDNQGTGTQYF.

V and J are TRBV6-5 and TRBJ2-5; 10 bases are shared with TRBD2. J gave up 4 bases and V 6 bases, and 8 bases lay outside the gene matches. This CDR3 is built from 15 residues. Germline CDR1 is MNHEY and CDR2 is SVGAGI. The DNA of the CDR3 is TGTGCCAGCAGACTAGCGGGGCAGGGTGGAGAGACCCAGTACTTC. It encodes CASRLAGQGGETQYF.

The V and J genes are TRBV19 and TRBJ1-1; 7 nucleotides agree with TRBD1. Germline values: CDR1 LNHDA, CDR2 SQIVND (reference sequence). The J segment lost 9 bases and the V segment lost 7 bases, leaving 11 bases of the junction unmatched. The CDR3 consists of 13 residues. The CDR3 bases are TGTGCCAGTACCATCGCCCCGGGACAGAAAGCTTTCTTT. This encodes CASTIAPGQKAFF.

J is TRBJ1-1 and V is TRBV27; 9 nucleotides line up with TRBD1. The V gene end was trimmed by 4 bases and the J gene end by 8 bases; junction bases not matched to a gene: 11. CDR1 is MNHEY, CDR2 SMNVEV, per germline (reference sequence). This CDR3 contains 15 residues. The CDR3 DNA follows: TGTGCCAGCAGTTCGGGACAGGGTTTTTATCGGGAAGCTTTCTTT. Amino acid sequence: CASSSGQGFYREAFF.

The gene calls are TRBV4-2 and TRBJ2-3, with a weak D call TRBD2 (6 bases). CDR3 length: 18 residues. Germline assignment: CDR1 LGHNA and CDR2 YNFKEQ. V was clipped by 0 bases and J by 0 bases, with 16 bases between them. The DNA of the CDR3 is TGTGCCAGCAGCCAAGATGTACGGACTACCTATAGCACAGATACGCAGTATTTT. The encoded protein is CASSQDVRTTYSTDTQYF.

Comments on this clone: Mismatch with germline at one junction end may stem from a read error. The chain links TRBV15 to TRBJ1-2, with D uncertain. This CDR3 has 13 amino acids. Germline lookup yields CDR1 LNHNV and CDR2 YYDKDF (reference sequence). The CDR3 sequence: CATSRDPGPYAAF. The CDR3 DNA sequence: TGTGCCACCAGCAGAGATCCTGGGCCTTACGCCGCCTTC.

J is TRBJ2-1 and V is TRBV9; 9 bases fit TRBD1. V lost 3 bases to trimming and J lost 1 base; unmatched junction nucleotides: 11. There are 18 residues in the CDR3. Germline lookup yields CDR1 SGDLS and CDR2 YYNGEE. CDR3 nucleotides: TGTGCCAGCAGCGCTCTGAAGTCCGGGACAGGGTCCTACAATGAGCAGTTCTTC. Amino acids: CASSALKSGTGSYNEQFF.

V and J are TRBV19 and TRBJ1-1; D is possibly TRBD1 (5 bases). Trimming left V 7 bases short and J 5 bases short, with 17 bases between. The CDR3 totals 14 residues. In germline, CDR1 is LNHDA, CDR2 SQIVND (reference sequence). CDR3 sequence (DNA): TGTGCCAGTACCCACCTTCCCAGGGCAACTGAAGCTTTCTTT. It is translated as CASTHLPRATEAFF.

The V call is TRBV24-1, the J call TRBJ2-5; possible D gene TRBD1, 5 bases. This CDR3 contains 16 residues. V lost 4 bases to trimming and J lost 5 bases, with 19 bases between them. Germline values: CDR1 KGHDR, CDR2 SFDVKD. The CDR3 DNA sequence: TGTGCCACCAGTGACCGCACAGGCGACGGGTGGGAGACCCAGTACTTC. Translated, it gives CATSDRTGDGWETQYF.

The CDR3 bases are TGTGCCAGCAGTAGGGACTACAGGGTGGCTCAGCCCCAGCATTTT. The encoded protein is CASSRDYRVAQPQHF. This rearrangement joins TRBV6-1 to TRBJ1-5; D perhaps matches TRBD1 (6 bases). Germline assignment: CDR1 MNHNS and CDR2 SASEGT. The germline V and J ends were trimmed by 5 bases and 6 bases, with 17 bases remaining between them. The CDR3 contains 15 residues.

J is TRBJ2-7 and V is TRBV5-6; 12 bases are shared with TRBD2. Trimming removed 0 bases from V and 3 bases from J; junction bases left unmatched: 7. The CDR3 consists of 17 residues. CDR1 and CDR2 from the germline V gene are SGHDT and YYEEEE. The CDR3 bases are TGTGCCAGCAGCTTGGCGACTAGCGGGAGTGGATACTACGAGCAGTACTTC. It yields the protein CASSLATSGSGYYEQYF. The entire variable domain, with the rest obtained from reference TRBV5-6 and TRBJ2-7, is as follows: DAGVTQSPTHLIKTRGQQVTLRCSPKSGHDTVSWYQQALGQGPQFIFQYYEEEERQRGNFPDRFSGHQFPNYSSELNVNALLLGDSALYLCASSLATSGSGYYEQYFGPGTRLTVT.

This clone has a single count. The gene calls are TRBV18 and TRBJ1-2; D remains unclear. The V gene lost 2 bases and the J gene lost 6 bases, with 16 bases spanning the gap. In germline, CDR1 is KGHSH, CDR2 LQKENI. The length of the CDR3 is 15 residues. The CDR3 sequence is CASSPASRGSNGYTF. The CDR3 coding sequence is TGTGCCAGCTCACCAGCATCCCGAGGCTCGAATGGCTACACCTTC.

The gene calls are TRBV7-9 and TRBJ2-2; TRBD2 aligns across 12 bases. The ends lost 7 bases at V and 5 bases at J; junction bases unmatched: 5. Per the germline V gene, CDR1 is SEHNR and CDR2 is FQNEAQ (reference sequence). This CDR3 has 15 residues. The CDR3 DNA follows: TGTGCCAGCAATCCCGGACTAGCGGGGACCGGGGAGCTGTTTTTT. Protein: CASNPGLAGTGELFF.